Given below is one TCR beta chain in context. What it binds is unknown. The entry originates in a study of cytomegalovirus exposure and HLA in healthy donors. General study results and limits: One variant, a missense change in DCLRE1C, was linked in a later analysis to TCR beta V- and J-gene trimming. One later analysis reportedly identified an Asian-associated ancestry cluster that showed fewer N-insertions than the approximately 710-donor mean. Sequencing likely caused a cluster of highly shared sequence variants.

The PCR was carried out with 60 Vbeta primers and 13 Jbeta primers. Assay: immunoSEQ multiplex PCR; the TCRdb copy retains only in-frame clones and omits some. The repertoire includes around 100,000 clones, more than 65% of them detected once, and roughly 15% sits in the top ten. Trimming took off 7 bases at V and 4 bases at J, with 10 bases between the two ends. The CDR3 is made up of 13 amino acids. Looked up from germline, CDR1 is MNHNY and CDR2 is SVGAGI (reference sequence). The genes are TRBV6-6 and TRBJ1-4; D is undetermined. Sequences were obtained from PBMCs. The origin of this receptor is a woman younger than 35 in good health and CMV-seropositive. The CDR3 sequence: CASTEIGNEKLFF. CDR3 bases: TGTGCCAGCACCGAAATCGGTAATGAAAAACTGTTTTTT.